These 25 T cell receptor beta chains share one sample of origin, sequenced in a study of shared clonotypes between healthy human individuals. The assay was immunoSEQ multiplex PCR, and TCRdb's table has in-frame clones only and misses some. The sample lists some 2.1 million clones; around 93% were seen once. Naive CD8 cells were CD45RO-negative, positively selected for CCR7, excluding terminally differentiated effector memory CD45RA+ cells. The sequencing input was naive CD8+ T cells from PBMCs. All receptors come from a man aged 18 to 29 in good health. Some clones in this sample may be carry-over from other donors' samples.

The chain joins TRBV5-1 to TRBJ1-2, with TRBD1 matching over 9 bases. The CDR3 covers 15 residues. Germline V lookup: CDR1 SGHRS, CDR2 YFSETQ. The V gene end was trimmed by 4 bases and the J gene end by 4 bases; junction bases not matched to a gene: 8. Here the CDR3 reads CASSQTGGDGYGYTF. The CDR3 DNA reads as TGCGCCAGCAGCCAAACAGGGGGCGACGGCTATGGCTACACCTTC.

Concerning this clone: Other DNA sequences in the same sample also yield this CDR3. The CDR3 sequence: CASSSETGGYEQYF. The DNA for the CDR3 is TGTGCCAGCAGCTCTGAGACAGGGGGGTACGAGCAGTACTTC. The chain is built from TRBV7-8 and TRBJ2-7, with 9 nucleotides matching TRBD1. The V segment lost 4 bases and the J segment 4 bases; nucleotides outside the gene matches: 5. Germline-derived CDR1 and CDR2 are SGHVS and FQNEAQ. The CDR3 runs to 14 residues.

The rearrangement uses TRBV29-1 and TRBJ2-1; tentatively, D is TRBD1 (6 bases). The germline V gene has CDR1 SQVTM and CDR2 ANQGSEA. This CDR3 spans 14 amino acids. Trimming left V 1 base short and J 4 bases short, with 11 bases between. CDR3 bases: TGCAGCGTTGAAGTGGGACAAGTTTACAATGAGCAGTTCTTC. This sequence encodes CSVEVGQVYNEQFF.

V and J are TRBV29-1 and TRBJ2-1; D remains unclear. Trimming left V 1 base short and J 9 bases short, with 16 bases between. Germline CDR1 reads SQVTM; CDR2 reads ANQGSEA. CDR3 length: 14 residues. CDR3 residues: CSVEVVGSDVEQFF. The CDR3 DNA is TGCAGCGTTGAAGTGGTGGGATCGGATGTTGAGCAGTTCTTC.

This clone appeared a single time. The rearrangement uses TRBV27 and TRBJ1-5; possibly TRBD1 for D (5 bases). V was shortened by 0 bases and J by 3 bases, with 9 bases between the two germline ends. CDR3 size: 15 residues. CDR1 and CDR2 (germline): MNHEY, SMNVEV (reference sequence). CDR3 sequence reads: CASSLSPGYNQPQHF. In DNA, the CDR3 is TGTGCCAGCAGTTTATCGCCAGGGTACAATCAGCCCCAGCATTTT.

This clone has a single count. CDR3 DNA sequence: TGTGCCATCAGTGAGCTTTTTCCCGGACCGGGACCCAGACGACTCGGGGAGCTGTTTTTT. It is translated as CAISELFPGPGPRRLGELFF. This chain links TRBV10-3 with TRBJ2-2; D tentatively fits TRBD1 or TRBD2 (5 bases each). The CDR3 sequence is 20 residues long. CDR1 and CDR2 from the germline V gene are ENHRY and SYGVKD. V was clipped by 2 bases and J by 7 bases, with 29 bases between them.

The rearrangement uses TRBV28 and TRBJ1-5; tentative D call: TRBD1 (5 bases). CDR3 length equals 15 residues. The germline CDR1 and CDR2 sequences are MDHEN and SYDVKM. The V gene lost 5 bases and the J gene lost 3 bases, with 14 bases spanning the gap. The CDR3 DNA is TGTGCCAGCAGTCGGGACGGAGGACTCAATCAGCCCCAGCATTTT. Translating gives CASSRDGGLNQPQHF. The full variable domain, completed using reference TRBV28 and TRBJ1-5, is DVKVTQSSRYLVKRTGEKVFLECVQDMDHENMFWYRQDPGLGLRLIYFSYDVKMKEKGDIPEGYSVSREKKERFSLILESASTNQTSMYLCASSRDGGLNQPQHFGDGTRLSIL.

This clone was detected only once. V gene TRBV5-4 combines with J gene TRBJ2-7, with 7 bases lining up with TRBD1. Germline CDR1 reads SGHNT; CDR2 reads YYREEE (reference sequence). J was trimmed by 5 bases and V by 4 bases; bases with no gene match: 9. The CDR3 covers 14 residues. The CDR3 sequence: CASSGGQRYDEQYF. In DNA, the CDR3 is TGTGCCAGCAGCGGGGGACAGAGGTACGACGAGCAGTACTTC.

For this clone: The sample carries other DNA sequences with the same CDR3. The genes are TRBV6-5 and TRBJ2-7; maybe TRBD2 (6 bases). CDR3 length: 16 residues. Looked up from germline, CDR1 is MNHEY and CDR2 is SVGAGI. V lost 2 bases, J lost 1 base, and 15 bases lay in between. Written as DNA, the CDR3 is TGTGCCAGCAGTTACCCCGGGAGAGAGGGTTCCTACGAGCAGTACTTC. Protein sequence: CASSYPGREGSYEQYF.

The chain recombines TRBV20-1 with TRBJ1-1; D gene uncertain. The V gene's germline CDR1 is DFQATT and CDR2 SNEGSKA (reference sequence). This CDR3 has 10 residues. Trimming pared 5 bases from V and 4 bases from J, leaving 5 bases between. The CDR3 nucleotides read TGCAGTGCTCCCCCCACTGAAGCTTTCTTT. Its translation is CSAPPTEAFF.

The rearrangement uses TRBV6-1 and TRBJ1-1; D gene uncertain. V dropped 8 bases and J dropped 0 bases, with 10 bases sitting between them. This CDR3 has 13 amino acids. Germline CDR1 and CDR2: MNHNS and SASEGT. Here the CDR3 DNA reads TGTGCCAGCGACGTGTTATTGAACACTGAAGCTTTCTTT. Translation: CASDVLLNTEAFF.

Concerning this clone itself: Other nucleotide sequences in the sample specify the same CDR3. The CDR3 sequence: CASSIRPAYEQYF. The CDR3 DNA reads TGTGCCAGTAGTATCAGACCAGCCTACGAGCAGTACTTC. The V gene is TRBV19, the J gene TRBJ2-7, with no clear D. Trimming took off 3 bases at V and 2 bases at J, with 8 bases between the two ends. The CDR3 contains 13 residues. Looked up from germline, CDR1 is LNHDA and CDR2 is SQIVND (reference sequence).

The chain carries TRBV27 and TRBJ2-2, with D possibly being TRBD2 (6 bases). CDR1 and CDR2 (germline): MNHEY, SMNVEV (reference sequence). The CDR3 spans 16 residues. Trimming removed 5 bases at V and 3 bases at J, with 16 bases between. The CDR3 bases are TGTGCCAGCAGTGGTTCTCTAGCGACTTACACCGGGGAGCTGTTTTTT. Protein: CASSGSLATYTGELFF.

As concerns this clone: The junction departs from germline at one end; a sequencing error may be responsible. The CDR3 DNA is TGTGCCAGCAGCTTAGTCCCAGGGGGCGCGGAAAAAGCTTTC. Its protein product is CASSLVPGGAEKAF. The rearrangement uses TRBV11-2 and TRBJ2-7, with 8 bases that match TRBD1. This CDR3 contains 14 residues. Germline CDR1 reads SGHAT; CDR2 reads FQNNGV.

The chain uses TRBV28 and TRBJ2-2, with 7 bases fitting TRBD1. Germline V CDR1 and CDR2: MDHEN, SYDVKM. The CDR3 is made up of 15 amino acids. V was pared by 3 bases and J by 5 bases, with 6 bases of the junction left unmatched. The CDR3 region is CASSLTGIETGELFF. DNA for the CDR3: TGTGCCAGCAGTTTGACAGGGATTGAGACCGGGGAGCTGTTTTTT.

The CDR3 reads CASSEAQTHSPLHF. The CDR3 nucleotides read TGTGCCAGCAGTGAAGCCCAGACCCATTCACCCCTCCACTTT. This sequence joins TRBV2 and TRBJ1-6; D gene uncertain. CDR1 and CDR2 from the germline V gene are SNHLY and FYNNEI. V was cut by 0 bases and J by 8 bases, with 8 bases left in between. The CDR3 runs 14 residues.

The chain employs TRBV2 and TRBJ2-7; 9 bases are a match to TRBD1. V was clipped by 2 bases and J by 2 bases; unmatched bases: 4. Germline loops: CDR1 SNHLY, CDR2 FYNNEI. The CDR3 spans 15 residues. Here the CDR3 DNA reads TGTGCCAGCAGTGAATGGGGACAGGGTCCCTACGAGCAGTACTTC. Protein product: CASSEWGQGPYEQYF. The full variable domain, with the rest looked up from reference TRBV2 and TRBJ2-7, is EPEVTQTPSHQVTQMGQEVILRCVPISNHLYFYWYRQILGQKVEFLVSFYNNEISEKSEIFDDQFSVERPDGSNFTLKIRSTKLEDSAMYFCASSEWGQGPYEQYFGPGTRLTVT.

The chain has TRBV6-1 and TRBJ2-5; perhaps TRBD2 as D (5 bases). The V end was cut by 2 bases, the J end by 5 bases, with 15 bases between. CDR3 size: 15 residues. Germline CDR1 and CDR2: MNHNS and SASEGT. CDR3 bases: TGTGCCAGCAGTGAATTACTAGTGGTTTGGGAGACCCAGTACTTC. The encoded protein is CASSELLVVWETQYF.

The V gene is TRBV27, the J gene TRBJ1-5; weak D call: TRBD1 (5 bases). The CDR3 has 14 amino acids. Germline loops: CDR1 MNHEY, CDR2 SMNVEV (reference sequence). Trimming stripped 5 bases from V and 1 base from J, with 9 bases between. The CDR3 DNA reads as TGTGCCAGCAGTACCCAGGGAAGCAATCAGCCCCAGCATTTT. Translation gives CASSTQGSNQPQHF.

The V and J genes are TRBV7-9 and TRBJ2-1; TRBD1 matches at 7 bases. CDR3 size: 16 residues. V was pared by 5 bases and J by 4 bases, with 11 bases of the junction left unmatched. CDR1 is SEHNR, CDR2 FQNEAQ, per germline (reference sequence). The DNA for the CDR3 is TGTGCCAGCAGCCCGCCTGCCCGGGACAGATACAATGAGCAGTTCTTC. It is translated as CASSPPARDRYNEQFF.

The chain combines TRBV29-1 with TRBJ2-5; TRBD1 matches at 11 bases. Germline trimming cut 8 bases from V and 5 bases from J; bases unmatched to any gene: 7. The CDR3 totals 13 residues. Germline lookup yields CDR1 SQVTM and CDR2 ANQGSEA. As DNA, the CDR3 is TGCAGCTCGGGGACAGGGGGTCGGGAGACCCAGTACTTC. It encodes CSSGTGGRETQYF.

V gene TRBV5-1 combines with J gene TRBJ1-5; D not resolved. Germline V gives CDR1 SGHRS, CDR2 YFSETQ. The CDR3 totals 16 residues. Trimming took 2 bases from V and 1 from J, leaving 13 bases between them. CDR3 coding DNA: TGCGCCAGCAGCTTCCTGGGGATTGGGAGCAATCAGCCCCAGCATTTT. It yields the protein CASSFLGIGSNQPQHF.

The chain couples TRBV27 to TRBJ2-3; 7 bases map to TRBD2. The trim removed 2 bases at V and 0 bases at J, leaving 2 bases unmatched. CDR3 length equals 15 residues. The germline gives CDR1 MNHEY, CDR2 SMNVEV (reference sequence). The CDR3 protein is CASSLLAESTDTQYF. As DNA, the CDR3 is TGTGCCAGCAGTTTACTAGCGGAAAGCACAGATACGCAGTATTTT.

This chain uses TRBV6-1 with TRBJ1-5; unclear D gene. Trimming took off 2 bases at V and 2 bases at J, with 7 bases between the two ends. Germline V CDR1 and CDR2: MNHNS, SASEGT. This CDR3 is built from 14 residues. The CDR3 sequence: CASSELPRNQPQHF. The CDR3 nucleotides read TGTGCCAGCAGTGAATTGCCTCGCAATCAGCCCCAGCATTTT.

CDR3 in amino acids: CASSPPGSAYEQYF. The CDR3, as DNA: TGTGCCAGCAGTCCCCCCGGTTCCGCCTACGAGCAGTACTTC. The chain links TRBV28 to TRBJ2-7, with D unclear. V lost 5 bases to trimming and J lost 2 bases, with 13 bases between them. The CDR3 consists of 14 residues. Germline assignment: CDR1 MDHEN and CDR2 SYDVKM.